The TCR beta chain described here comes from a study of T cell changes during pregnancy in multiple sclerosis. This table comes from immunoSEQ multiplex PCR, and its TCRdb copy is limited to in-frame clones, with some not included. The sample yields roughly 25,000 clones, 88% seen once. This CDR3 is built from 18 residues. The sequence was obtained from a female donor in good health, enrolled as a control in a pregnancy study. The V and J genes are TRBV1 and TRBJ2-1; the table's D call of TRBD2 was not tested on the DNA. TRBV1 is a known pseudogene. The starting material was CD4+ T cells from peripheral blood mononuclear cells, obtained in the first trimester of pregnancy. CDR3 protein: CTSSQGSAGGLSGNEQFF. The CDR3, as DNA: TGCACCAGCAGCCAGGGCTCAGCGGGAGGGCTTTCAGGGAATGAGCAGTTCTTC.